This T cell receptor beta chain derives from a study of CD8+CD57+ T cells in acquired aplastic anemia (dated 2018 in TCRdb). In the study overall: Extracted DNA from sorted CD4+ and CD8+ cells averaged about 2.9 ug, ranging from roughly 0.19 to 27.4 ug. Overall study results and their limits: CD8+ Simpson's diversity did not differ significantly between patients and healthy controls (P=0.060). Roughly 29 CD8+ CDR3 sequences were shared between patients and controls but appeared highly expressed in patients and within their immunodominant clones.

TCR beta VDJ combination and CDR3 sequence profiling used genomic DNA as the template. An Illumina HiSeq 2000 was the platform used for TCR repertoire sequencing. On the authors' methods: Repertoires were assessed using TRBV/TRBJ rearrangement plots, CDR3 size and DJ length profiles, and Simpson's diversity index. The most abundant DNA sequence in the deep sequencing data was defined as the immunodominant clone. CDR3 amino acid sequences were checked for sharing between subjects and were compared against published repertoires and the VDJdb database. TCRdb trimmed the raw reads at Q25, called clones with MiXCR and kept productive beta chains. Entries are consolidated by CDR3 protein sequence, retaining the most common genes and DNA. These V and J calls originate from TCRdb's pipeline instead of the authors' own analysis. This sample lists around 250,000 distinct CDR3 sequences; approximately 57% were detected once. The top ten clones comprise approximately 8.2% of the sample.

In the study, sorted CD4+ and CD8+ blood T cells from patients with severe aplastic anemia and from healthy subjects underwent deep sequencing of TCR repertoires. Ficoll-Paque density gradient centrifugation was used to isolate peripheral blood mononuclear cells. Before DNA extraction, CD4+ and CD8+ T cells were sorted with FACS or magnetic beads. With regard to this clonotype: No antigen is known for it. No much larger clone is present one base from it, and per-base qualities are unavailable.

Germline trimming: 8 bases from V, 2 bases from J; junction bases outside gene matches: 11. From a lookup of the germline V gene (reference sequence), CDR1 and CDR2 are SEHNR and FQNEAQ. The CDR3 numbers 16 residues from cysteine through phenylalanine. This entry keeps only the CDR3 DNA: 48 bases, framed from base 1. The chain joins TRBV7-9 to TRBJ2-2; TRBD2 agrees with 7 junctional bases. The clonotype was recovered from a human donor with severe aplastic anemia or a healthy control (not recorded which). The specimen sequenced was sorted CD4+, CD8+, or CD8+CD57+ T cells (not recorded which) from PBMCs. The CDR3 region has the sequence CASGDWASGNTGELFF. Read as DNA, the sequence is TGTGCCAGCGGGGATTGGGCTAGCGGAAACACCGGGGAGCTGTTTTTT.